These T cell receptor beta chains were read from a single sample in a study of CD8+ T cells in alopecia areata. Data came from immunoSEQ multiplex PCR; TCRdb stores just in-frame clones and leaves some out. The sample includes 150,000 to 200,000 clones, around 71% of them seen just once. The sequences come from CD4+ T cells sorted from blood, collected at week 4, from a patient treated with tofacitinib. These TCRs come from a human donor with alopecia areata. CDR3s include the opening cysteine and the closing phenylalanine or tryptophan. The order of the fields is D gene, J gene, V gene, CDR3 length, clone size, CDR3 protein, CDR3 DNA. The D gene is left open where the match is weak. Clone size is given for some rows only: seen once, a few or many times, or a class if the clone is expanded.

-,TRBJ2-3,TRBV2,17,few,CASSDPRVSVSEDTQYF,TGTGCCAGCAGTGATCCCCGGGTCAGTGTTAGTGAAGATACGCAGTATTTT
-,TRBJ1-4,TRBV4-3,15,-,CASSQDAGSDGKLFF,TGCGCCAGCAGCCAAGACGCTGGATCAGATGGAAAACTGTTTTTT
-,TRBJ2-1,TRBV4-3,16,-,CASSQDEGGSYNEQFF,TGCGCCAGCAGCCAAGATGAGGGGGGCTCCTACAATGAGCAGTTCTTC
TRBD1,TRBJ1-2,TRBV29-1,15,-,CSLLGTGAAGEGYTF,TGCAGCTTACTTGGGACAGGGGCCGCCGGGGAAGGCTACACCTTC
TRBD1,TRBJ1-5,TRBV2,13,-,CASDRGSNQPQHF,TGTGCCAGCGACAGGGGTAGCAATCAGCCCCAGCATTTT
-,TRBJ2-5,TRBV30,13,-,CAWSRLATETQYF,TGTGCCTGGAGTCGTCTAGCGACGGAGACCCAGTACTTC
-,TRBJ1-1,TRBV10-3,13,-,CASRGGENTEAFF,TGTGCCTCGCGGGGAGGGGAGAACACTGAAGCTTTCTTT
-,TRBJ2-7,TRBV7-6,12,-,CASSPSSYEQYF,TGTGCCAGCAGCCCGAGCTCCTACGAGCAGTACTTC
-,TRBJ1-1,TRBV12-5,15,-,CASGPSRGVNTEAFF,TGTGCTAGTGGTCCTAGTAGGGGCGTGAACACTGAAGCTTTCTTT
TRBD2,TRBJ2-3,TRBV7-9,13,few,CASQRGYTDTQYF,TGTGCCAGCCAGCGGGGATACACAGATACGCAGTATTTT
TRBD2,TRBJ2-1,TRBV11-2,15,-,CASVPLAGGHNEQFF,TGTGCCAGCGTCCCACTAGCGGGGGGCCACAATGAGCAGTTCTTC
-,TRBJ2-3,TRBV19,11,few,CASSLADTQYF,TGTGCCAGTAGTCTAGCAGATACGCAGTATTTT
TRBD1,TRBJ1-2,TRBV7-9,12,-,CASSLNGQGFDF,TGTGCCAGCAGCTTAAACGGACAGGGGTTTGACTTC
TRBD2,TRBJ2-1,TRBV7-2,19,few,CASSSPESSGVSSYNEQFF,TGTGCCAGCAGCTCGCCAGAGTCTAGCGGGGTGAGCTCCTACAATGAGCAGTTCTTC
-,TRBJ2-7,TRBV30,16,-,CAWSVPYRGGPYEQYF,TGTGCCTGGAGTGTCCCATACAGGGGAGGACCCTACGAGCAGTACTTC
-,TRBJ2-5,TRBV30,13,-,CAWSGAARETQYF,TGTGCCTGGAGTGGGGCAGCTCGGGAGACCCAGTACTTC
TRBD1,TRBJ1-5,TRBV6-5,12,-,CASGQGNQPQHF,TGTGCCAGTGGACAGGGCAATCAGCCCCAGCATTTT